This T cell receptor beta chain was recorded in a study of blood T cell repertoires in COVID-19. About the research overall: Acute and convalescent COVID-19 specimens originated in the United States, Italy and Spain. The cDNA or gDNA used as material had been derived from T cells, B-cell-depleted T cells, or PBMCs.

In the original workflow: By means of reference gene primer amplification, nucleated cell counts were estimated. Profiling relied on immunoSEQ multiplex PCR, and the TCRdb table lists in-frame clones only, not all of them. That table is the source of V, J and clone size, and D and trimming were worked out from the DNA. The table includes 120,000 to 150,000 clones, around nine tenths detected once. The V end lost 6 bases, the J end lost 0 bases, and 16 bases lay between the germline ends. The CDR3 length is 16 residues. The germline gives CDR1 MNHEY, CDR2 SMNVEV (reference sequence). Sequencing input: peripheral blood. The sequence was collected from a human donor in a cohort sampled during active COVID-19. The chain couples TRBV27 to TRBJ2-3; tentative D call: TRBD2 (7 bases). CDR3 amino acids: CASSRGAGASTDTQYF. In nucleotides, the CDR3 is TGTGCCAGCAGCCGGGGGGCGGGCGCTAGCACAGATACGCAGTATTTT.